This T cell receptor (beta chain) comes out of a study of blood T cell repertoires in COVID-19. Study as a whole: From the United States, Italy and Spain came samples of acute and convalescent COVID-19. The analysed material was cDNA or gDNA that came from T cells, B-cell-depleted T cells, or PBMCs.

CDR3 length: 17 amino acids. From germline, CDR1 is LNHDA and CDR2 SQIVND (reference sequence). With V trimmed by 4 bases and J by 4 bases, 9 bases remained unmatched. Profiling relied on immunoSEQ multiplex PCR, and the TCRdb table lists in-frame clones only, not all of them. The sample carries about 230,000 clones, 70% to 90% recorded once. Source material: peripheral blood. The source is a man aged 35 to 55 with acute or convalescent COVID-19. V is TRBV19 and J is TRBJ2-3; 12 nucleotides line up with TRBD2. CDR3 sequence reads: CASSTLLAGGQADTQYF. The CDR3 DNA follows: TGTGCCAGTAGTACACTACTAGCGGGGGGCCAAGCAGATACGCAGTATTTT.